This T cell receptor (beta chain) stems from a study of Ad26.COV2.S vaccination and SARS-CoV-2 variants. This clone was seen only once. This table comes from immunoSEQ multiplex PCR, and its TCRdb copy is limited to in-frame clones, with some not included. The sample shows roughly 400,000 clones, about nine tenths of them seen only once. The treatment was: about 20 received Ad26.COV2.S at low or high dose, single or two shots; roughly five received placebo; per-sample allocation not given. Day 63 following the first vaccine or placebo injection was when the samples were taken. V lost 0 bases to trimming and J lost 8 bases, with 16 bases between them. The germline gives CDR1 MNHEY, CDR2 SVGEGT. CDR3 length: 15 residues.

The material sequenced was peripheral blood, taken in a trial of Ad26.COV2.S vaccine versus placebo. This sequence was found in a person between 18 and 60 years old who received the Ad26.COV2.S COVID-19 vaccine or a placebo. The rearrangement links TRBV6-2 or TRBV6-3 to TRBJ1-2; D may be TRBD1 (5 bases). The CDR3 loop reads CASSYSGTINWGYTF. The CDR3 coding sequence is TGTGCCAGCAGTTACTCCGGGACCATAAACTGGGGCTACACCTTC.